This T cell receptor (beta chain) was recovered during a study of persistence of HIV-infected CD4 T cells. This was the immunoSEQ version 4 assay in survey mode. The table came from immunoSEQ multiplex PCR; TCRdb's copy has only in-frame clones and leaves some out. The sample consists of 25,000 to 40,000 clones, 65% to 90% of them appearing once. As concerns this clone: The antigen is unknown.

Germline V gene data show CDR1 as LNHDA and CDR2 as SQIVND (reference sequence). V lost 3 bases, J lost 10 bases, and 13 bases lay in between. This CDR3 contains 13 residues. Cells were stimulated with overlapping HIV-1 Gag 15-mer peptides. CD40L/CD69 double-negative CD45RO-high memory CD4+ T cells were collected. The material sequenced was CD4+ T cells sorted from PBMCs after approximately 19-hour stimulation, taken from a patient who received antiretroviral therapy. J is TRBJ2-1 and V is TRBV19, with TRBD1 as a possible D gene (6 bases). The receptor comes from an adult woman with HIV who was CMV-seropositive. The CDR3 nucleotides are TGTGCCAGTAGTATGGAAACAAGGGGGGAGCAGTTCTTC. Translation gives CASSMETRGEQFF.